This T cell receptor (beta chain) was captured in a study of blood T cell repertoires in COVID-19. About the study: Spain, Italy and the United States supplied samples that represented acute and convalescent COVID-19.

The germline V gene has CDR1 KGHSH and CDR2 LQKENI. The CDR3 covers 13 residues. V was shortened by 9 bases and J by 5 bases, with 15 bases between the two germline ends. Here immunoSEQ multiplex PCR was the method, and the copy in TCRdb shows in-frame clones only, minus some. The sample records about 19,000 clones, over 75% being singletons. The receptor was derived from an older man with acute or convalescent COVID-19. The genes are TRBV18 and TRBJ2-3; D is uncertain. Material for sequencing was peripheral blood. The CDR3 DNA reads TGTGCCAGTTTGAGTACAGCACAAGATACGCAGTATTTT. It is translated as CASLSTAQDTQYF.